What follows describes a single T cell receptor beta chain. These data come from a study of regulatory T cells in long-lasting Graves disease. Germline V lookup: CDR1 SQVTM, CDR2 ANQGSEA. With 6 bases clipped from V and 5 bases from J, the junction kept 6 bases outside the gene matches. The CDR3 is 12 residues long. Time point here: newly diagnosed GD, antithyroid drugs for less than 3 months. PBMC-derived RNA was used for the TCR library. Relying on iRepertoire HTBI primers and Arm-PCR of CDR3 regions, the team built TCR beta libraries. Via MiXCR, TCRdb re-called the multiplex PCR reads, giving one row per CDR3 protein. The sample contains approximately 490,000 distinct CDR3 sequences, about 16% of which appear only once. These data also formed part of another study, on T cells in Graves' hyperthyroidism and ophthalmopathy. From that paper: Researchers found most expanded thyroid clonotypes above 0.001 in blood as well.

This clonotype originated in a man between 40 and 49 years old with Graves disease. Material: peripheral blood mononuclear cells (PBMCs), obtained at new diagnosis, from a patient treated with antithyroid drugs. This rearrangement joins TRBV29-1 to TRBJ2-5; 7 nucleotides match TRBD1. The CDR3 DNA reads as TGCAGCGTACCCAGGGACAGTGAGACCCAGTACTTC. It specifies CSVPRDSETQYF.